The 9 T cell receptor beta chains below come from one sample, sequenced in a study of regulatory T cells in long-lasting Graves disease. iRepertoire HTBI primers and Arm-PCR of CDR3 regions built TCR beta libraries. From the multiplex PCR reads, TCRdb called clonotypes with MiXCR, one entry per CDR3 protein. The sample includes approximately 400,000 distinct CDR3 sequences, approximately 10% seen only once; the top ten take approximately 17%. Specified time point: newly diagnosed GD, antithyroid drugs for less than 3 months. From PBMCs, RNA was extracted and then used to make the TCR library. The sample also formed part of further work on T cells in Graves' hyperthyroidism and ophthalmopathy.

Here the sequenced sample was peripheral blood mononuclear cells (PBMCs), taken at new diagnosis, from a patient treated with antithyroid drugs. The receptors were gathered from a woman between 18 and 30 years old with Graves disease.

There are many counts of this clonotype. This rearrangement joins TRBV18 to TRBJ2-2; TRBD1 might be the D (5 bases). Germline V CDR1 and CDR2: KGHSH, LQKENI. V lost 8 bases and J 5 bases, leaving 18 bases between the germline ends. This CDR3 has 15 residues. The DNA of the CDR3 is TGTGCCAGCCCATGGGGCGACCTGGGGACCGGGGAGCTGTTTTTT. This gives the protein CASPWGDLGTGELFF.

V and J are TRBV6-5 and TRBJ1-2, with no clear D. V lost 1 base, J lost 4 bases, and 7 bases lay in between. The CDR3 runs to 13 residues. Per germline, CDR1 MNHEY and CDR2 SVGAGI. The CDR3, as DNA: TGTGCCAGCAGTTACTTTAAAGGCTATGGCTACACCTTC. Its translation: CASSYFKGYGYTF.

This clonotype has ten or more counts. The chain employs TRBV6-1 and TRBJ1-1; D is unclear. CDR1 and CDR2 from the germline V gene are MNHNS and SASEGT. Between the trimmed V and J ends, which lost 8 bases and 8 bases, there was a span of 12 bases. CDR3 length: 11 amino acids. The CDR3 reads CASGHTAEAFF. In DNA, the CDR3 is TGTGCCAGCGGTCATACAGCCGAAGCTTTCTTT.

This clonotype has ten or more counts. V and J are TRBV12-3 or TRBV12-4 and TRBJ2-3; the D gene is possibly TRBD1 (5 bases). The V end lost 1 base, the J end lost 6 bases, and 17 bases lay between the germline ends. The CDR3 sequence is 16 residues long. CDR3 amino acids: CASSLGKGAMRDTQYF. The CDR3 DNA sequence: TGTGCCAGCAGTTTAGGTAAAGGGGCGATGCGCGATACGCAGTATTTT.

This clonotype was recorded at least ten times. The chain employs TRBV12-3 or TRBV12-4 and TRBJ2-3; 9 nucleotides match TRBD2. This CDR3 contains 14 residues. V lost 1 base, J lost 4 bases, and 0 bases stayed unmatched. Written as DNA, the CDR3 is TGTGCCAGCAGTTTAGTAGCGGGAGCAGATACGCAGTATTTT. Amino acid sequence: CASSLVAGADTQYF.

This clonotype was detected a few times. The chain links TRBV5-1 to TRBJ2-5, with D tentatively TRBD1 (6 bases). Per germline, CDR1 SGHRS and CDR2 YFSETQ. The CDR3 runs to 16 residues. V shed 6 bases and J shed 5 bases, with 23 bases lying between them. The CDR3 is CASTPGTSQGQETQYF. The CDR3 DNA sequence: TGCGCCAGCACCCCCGGTACCTCACAGGGTCAGGAGACCCAGTACTTC.

CDR3: CATSDSLEETQYF. CDR3 nucleotides: TGTGCCACCAGTGATTCCCTGGAAGAGACCCAGTACTTC. The genes are TRBV24-1 and TRBJ2-5, with D unresolved. The germline CDR1 and CDR2 sequences are KGHDR and SFDVKD. The length of the CDR3 is 13 residues. Trimming took 2 bases from V and 3 from J, leaving 6 bases between them.

This clonotype has a count of ten or more. The V call is TRBV5-6, the J call TRBJ1-1; D perhaps matches TRBD1 (5 bases). CDR3 length: 14 residues. Germline values: CDR1 SGHDT, CDR2 YYEEEE. With 0 bases removed from V and 5 bases from J, the gap between germline ends came to 11 bases. CDR3: CASSLGGTGTEAFF. In nucleotides, the CDR3 is TGTGCCAGCAGCTTGGGGGGGACGGGGACTGAAGCTTTCTTT.

A few counts support this clonotype. The genes are TRBV13 and TRBJ1-2; 8 bases line up with TRBD1. The germline V gene has CDR1 PRHDT and CDR2 FYEKMQ (reference sequence). The CDR3 spans 14 residues. J was trimmed by 4 bases and V by 4 bases; bases with no gene match: 5. For the CDR3, the DNA is TGTGCCAGCAGCTCGGACAGGGCGCGCTATGGCTACACCTTC. Translated: CASSSDRARYGYTF.